What follows describes a single T cell receptor beta chain. As handled by the study authors: Estimation of nucleated cell counts relied on the amplification of reference gene primers. Data came from immunoSEQ multiplex PCR; TCRdb stores just in-frame clones and leaves some out. The V and J calls and clone size were taken over from that table, and D and trimming were inferred from the DNA. The data show some 60,000 clones, approximately 83% seen once. The sample belongs to a study of blood T cell repertoires in COVID-19. Study overall: COVID-19 samples from acute and convalescent phases originated in the United States, Italy and Spain. Sources were T cells, B-cell-depleted T cells, or PBMCs; the material itself was cDNA or gDNA.

Trimming shortened V by 1 base and J by 4 bases, and 13 bases separated the two germline ends. Germline V lookup: CDR1 LNHDA, CDR2 SQIVND (reference sequence). This CDR3 is built from 15 residues. Material for sequencing was peripheral blood. The TCR originated in a man aged 80 or over with COVID-19, enrolled during active disease. The V and J genes are TRBV19 and TRBJ1-2; no definite D call. CDR3 sequence: CASSIGEAPLYGYTF. The CDR3 DNA sequence: TGTGCCAGTAGTATAGGAGAAGCCCCTCTCTATGGCTACACCTTC.